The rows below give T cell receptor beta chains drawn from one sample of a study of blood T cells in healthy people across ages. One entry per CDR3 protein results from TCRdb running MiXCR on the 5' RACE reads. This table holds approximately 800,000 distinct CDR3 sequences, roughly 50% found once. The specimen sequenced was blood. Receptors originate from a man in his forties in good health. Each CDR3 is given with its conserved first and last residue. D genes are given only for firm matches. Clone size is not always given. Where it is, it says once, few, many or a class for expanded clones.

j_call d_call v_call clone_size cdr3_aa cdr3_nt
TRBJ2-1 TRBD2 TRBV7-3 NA CASSLRAGGPSEQFF TGTGCCAGCAGCTTAAGGGCGGGAGGACCCAGTGAGCAGTTCTTC
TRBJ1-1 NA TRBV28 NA CASSLTGQNTEAFF TGTGCCAGCAGTTTAACGGGACAGAACACTGAAGCTTTCTTT
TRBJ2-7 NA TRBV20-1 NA CSAKSRAYEQYF TGCAGTGCCAAGAGCAGGGCCTACGAGCAGTACTTC
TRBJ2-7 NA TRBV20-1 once CSARDPSGAYEQYF TGCAGTGCTAGAGACCCCAGCGGCGCCTACGAGCAGTACTTC
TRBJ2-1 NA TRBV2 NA CASSEFFGGAGEQFF TGTGCCAGCAGTGAATTCTTTGGGGGGGCCGGTGAGCAGTTCTTC
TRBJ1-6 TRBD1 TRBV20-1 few CSARDETGGNSPLHF TGCAGTGCTAGAGATGAAACAGGGGGGAATTCACCCCTCCACTTT
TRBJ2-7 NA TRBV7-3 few CASSLTGGPLSKQYF TGTGCCAGCAGCTTGACAGGAGGGCCATTATCCAAGCAGTACTTC
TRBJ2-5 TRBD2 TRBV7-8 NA CASSLYTGLAGGGETQYF TGTGCCAGCAGCTTGTACACGGGACTAGCGGGGGGAGGGGAGACCCAGTACTTC
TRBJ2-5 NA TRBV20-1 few CSAYEQNQETQYF TGCAGTGCGTACGAACAGAACCAAGAGACCCAGTACTTC
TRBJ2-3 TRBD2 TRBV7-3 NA CASSLHTIIPGLASTDTQYF TGTGCCAGCAGCCTACATACCATTATCCCGGGACTAGCGAGCACAGATACGCAGTATTTT
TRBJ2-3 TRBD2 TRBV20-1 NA CSAVKLAGVGVDTQYF TGCAGTGCTGTAAAATTAGCGGGAGTTGGCGTCGATACGCAGTATTTT
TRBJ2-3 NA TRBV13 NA CASSPTAERDTQYF TGTGCCAGCAGCCCTACCGCAGAGAGAGATACGCAGTATTTT
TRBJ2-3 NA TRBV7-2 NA CAEASSSTDTQYF TGTGCCGAGGCATCCAGTAGCACAGATACGCAGTATTTT
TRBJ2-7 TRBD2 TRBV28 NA CASKFTGRAGIDEQYF TGTGCCAGCAAGTTTACCGGACGAGCGGGAATCGACGAGCAGTACTTC
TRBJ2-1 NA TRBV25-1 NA CASSERRRGNNEQFF TGTGCCAGCAGTGAACGACGGCGGGGAAACAACGAGCAGTTCTTC
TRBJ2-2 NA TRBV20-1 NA CSAGSVEGGDTGELFF TGCAGTGCTGGCAGTGTGGAGGGGGGCGACACCGGGGAGCTGTTTTTT
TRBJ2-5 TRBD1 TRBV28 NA CASSPRQGGRETQYF TGTGCCAGCAGTCCCCGACAGGGTGGGAGAGAGACCCAGTACTTC
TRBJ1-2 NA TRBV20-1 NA CSARAGVNYGYTF TGCAGTGCTAGGGCAGGGGTTAACTATGGCTACACCTTC
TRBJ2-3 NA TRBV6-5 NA CASSVDLRDTQYF TGTGCCAGCAGCGTGGACCTCCGGGATACGCAGTATTTT
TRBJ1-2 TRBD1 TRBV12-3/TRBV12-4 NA CASSSGTGEGGYTF TGTGCCAGCAGCTCCGGGACAGGGGAAGGTGGCTACACCTTC
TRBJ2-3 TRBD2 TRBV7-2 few CASSSSGGADTQYF TGTGCCAGCAGCTCTAGCGGGGGGGCAGATACGCAGTATTTT
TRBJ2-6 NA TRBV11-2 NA CASSLGGVGANVLTF TGTGCCAGCAGCTTAGGGGGGGTTGGGGCCAACGTCCTGACTTTC
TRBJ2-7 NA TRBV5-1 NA CASSSQGDSYEQYF TGCGCCAGCAGCTCACAGGGAGACTCCTACGAGCAGTACTTC
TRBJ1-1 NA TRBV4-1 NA CASSQDGRTDLNTEAFF TGCGCCAGCAGCCAAGACGGGAGAACAGACCTGAACACTGAAGCTTTCTTT
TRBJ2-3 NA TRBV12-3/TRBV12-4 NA CVSSLFDRKYF TGTGTCAGCAGTTTATTCGACAGGAAGTATTTT
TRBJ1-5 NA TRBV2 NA CASSDRTVNQPQHF TGTGCCAGCAGTGATCGGACAGTCAATCAGCCCCAGCATTTT
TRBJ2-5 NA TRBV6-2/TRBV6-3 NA CASSNGGLETQYF TGTGCCAGCAGTAACGGGGGCTTGGAGACCCAGTACTTC
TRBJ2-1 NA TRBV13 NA CASSIGDEQLF TGTGCCAGCAGCATAGGGGATGAGCAGTTGTTC
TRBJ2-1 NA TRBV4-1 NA CASSKGDLRGNEQFF TGCGCCAGCAGCAAAGGGGACCTCCGGGGTAATGAGCAGTTCTTC
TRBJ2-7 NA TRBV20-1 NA CSAREIASYEQYF TGCAGTGCTAGAGAAATAGCCTCCTACGAGCAGTACTTC
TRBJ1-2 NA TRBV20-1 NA CSVRVSGGYGYTF TGCAGTGTTAGAGTATCCGGCGGCTATGGCTACACCTTC
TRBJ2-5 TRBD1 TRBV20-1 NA CSAPTGGLPTETQYF TGCAGTGCTCCAACAGGGGGCCTCCCCACAGAGACCCAGTACTTC
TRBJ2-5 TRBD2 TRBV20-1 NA CSVLLRGRTSGGYQETQYF TGCAGTGTTTTACTCAGGGGAAGAACTAGCGGGGGGTACCAAGAGACCCAGTACTTC
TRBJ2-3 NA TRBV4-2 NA CASSQPSPSTDTQYF TGTGCCAGCAGCCAACCCAGCCCTAGCACAGATACGCAGTATTTT
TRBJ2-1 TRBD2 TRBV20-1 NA CSARTSGTHNEQFF TGCAGTGCTAGAACTAGCGGGACCCACAATGAGCAGTTCTTC
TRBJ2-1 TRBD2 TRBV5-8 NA CASSPRTRLAQSGHEQFF TGTGCCAGCAGCCCCAGAACCAGACTAGCCCAGAGTGGGCATGAGCAGTTCTTC
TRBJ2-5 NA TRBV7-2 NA CASSPSWGPQETQYF TGTGCCAGCAGCCCCTCATGGGGGCCCCAAGAGACCCAGTACTTC
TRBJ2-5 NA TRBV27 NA CASRATPAVQETQYF TGTGCCAGCAGGGCTACTCCTGCCGTCCAAGAGACCCAGTACTTC
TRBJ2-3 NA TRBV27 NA CASSSRAALTDTQYF TGTGCCAGCAGTTCCAGGGCCGCCTTAACAGATACGCAGTATTTT
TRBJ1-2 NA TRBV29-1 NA CSVGAAGRYGYTF TGCAGCGTTGGGGCCGCAGGGCGCTATGGCTACACCTTC
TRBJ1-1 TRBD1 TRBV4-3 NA CASSQGLDRGPFTEAFF TGCGCCAGCAGCCAAGGATTGGACAGGGGGCCTTTTACTGAAGCTTTCTTT
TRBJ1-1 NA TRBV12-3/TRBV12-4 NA CASSFGQMATEAFF TGTGCCAGCAGTTTCGGACAAATGGCCACTGAAGCTTTCTTT
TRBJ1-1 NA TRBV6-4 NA CASSDSGITMNTEAFF TGTGCCAGCAGTGACTCGGGGATTACCATGAACACTGAAGCTTTCTTT
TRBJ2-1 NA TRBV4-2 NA CASSQDRGAQFF TGTGCCAGCAGCCAAGATCGGGGGGCGCAGTTCTTC
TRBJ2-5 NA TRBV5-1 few CASSLAMGETQYF TGCGCCAGCAGCTTGGCCATGGGGGAGACCCAGTACTTC
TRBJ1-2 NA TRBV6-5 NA CASSFTISPYGYTF TGTGCCAGCAGTTTTACCATTTCTCCATATGGCTACACCTTC
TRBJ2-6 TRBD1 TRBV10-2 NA CACRNRGRRSSGANVLTF TGCGCCTGCAGAAACAGGGGCCGGAGGAGCTCTGGGGCCAACGTCCTGACTTTC
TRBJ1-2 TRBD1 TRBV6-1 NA CASSEIGQGRGGYTF TGTGCCAGCAGTGAGATAGGACAGGGCAGAGGTGGCTACACCTTC
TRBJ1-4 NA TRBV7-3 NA CASSYQSAASTNEKLFF TGTGCCAGCAGCTACCAGTCAGCAGCTTCAACTAATGAAAAACTGTTTTTT
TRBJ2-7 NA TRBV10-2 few CASSEWGEQYF TGCGCCAGCAGTGAGTGGGGCGAGCAGTACTTC